This entry describes one TCR beta chain. The data derive from a study of low-dose radiotherapy and immunotherapy resistance in tumors. Gene-specific TRAV and TRBV primers were used for first-strand cDNA, covering alpha and beta chains. PCR amplification of the TCRs was performed with Phusion for 20 to 25 PCR cycles, and it relied on a constant-region primer together with a V-primer adapter. TCRdb analysed the reads with MiXCR anew, one entry per CDR3 protein. This sample has tens of thousands of distinct CDR3 sequences, with about a third found just once. As to time point: before trial treatment. Germline V gene data show CDR1 as SGHVS and CDR2 as FNYEAQ. Germline trimming cut 7 bases from V and 5 bases from J; bases unmatched to any gene: 14. The CDR3 extends over 16 amino acids.

The chain has TRBV7-6 and TRBJ2-5; 9 nucleotides line up with TRBD1. The sequenced sample was PBMCs, obtained before treatment. The receptor was isolated from a female donor with ovarian cancer. The chain's CDR3 is CASTPRTGEGRETQYF. In nucleotides, the CDR3 is TGTGCCAGCACCCCGCGGACAGGGGAAGGGCGGGAGACCCAGTACTTC.